These 3 T cell receptor beta chains came from one sample sequenced in a study of blood T cell repertoires in COVID-19. The protocol was immunoSEQ multiplex PCR, while the TCRdb copy is restricted to in-frame clones and leaves out a portion. The table records approximately 100,000 clones, 85% of them present only once. Sequenced input: peripheral blood. All receptors come from an elderly man with acute or convalescent COVID-19.

The table lists this clone with a count of one. V is TRBV19 and J is TRBJ2-2; 8 bases align to TRBD2. Germline CDR1 LNHDA, CDR2 SQIVND (reference sequence). J lost 5 bases, V lost 4 bases, and 6 bases had no gene match. The CDR3 runs to 15 residues. The CDR3 nucleotides are TGTGCCAGTAGTACCCGAAGCGGGAGTACCGGGGAGCTGTTTTTT. This codes for CASSTRSGSTGELFF.

This clone was counted a few times. The V and J genes are TRBV28 and TRBJ1-2, with 8 bases fitting TRBD1. The germline gives CDR1 MDHEN, CDR2 SYDVKM. The CDR3 is 16 residues long. The ends lost 3 bases at V and 7 bases at J; junction bases unmatched: 13. The DNA for the CDR3 is TGTGCCAGCAGTTTCCCCACGGACAGGGTAAGCCCTGGCTACACCTTC. Residues: CASSFPTDRVSPGYTF.

V and J are TRBV28 and TRBJ1-1; possible D gene TRBD1, 5 bases. The CDR3 is 14 residues long. The germline V gene encodes CDR1 MDHEN and CDR2 SYDVKM. Between the trimmed V and J ends, which lost 3 bases and 5 bases, there was a span of 13 bases. CDR3 amino acids: CASSFTGEKTEAFF. CDR3 DNA sequence: TGTGCCAGCAGTTTTACGGGGGAAAAAACTGAAGCTTTCTTT.